Listed here are 17 T cell receptor beta chains from one sample, sequenced in a study of blood T cell repertoires in COVID-19. Sequencing used immunoSEQ multiplex PCR; TCRdb keeps in-frame clones, though not all of them. The sample lists some 190,000 clones; about 85% were seen once. The sequencing sample was made of peripheral blood. The receptors originated from a person aged 65-85 years with COVID-19, enrolled during active disease.

The chain joins TRBV4-3 to TRBJ1-4; D gene ambiguous. This CDR3 comprises 17 residues. With 0 bases removed from V and 3 bases from J, the gap between germline ends came to 14 bases. Germline V gene lookup returns CDR1 LGHNA and CDR2 YSLEER. In nucleotides, the CDR3 is TGCGCCAGCAGCCAAGATGTGGCGGGGTACTCTAATGAAAAACTGTTTTTT. This encodes CASSQDVAGYSNEKLFF.

V usage is TRBV19 and J usage is TRBJ1-2, with no clear D. Germline lookup yields CDR1 LNHDA and CDR2 SQIVND (reference sequence). The CDR3 covers 14 residues. V lost 5 bases and J lost 4, with 14 bases in between. The CDR3 loop reads CASSAGIGSYGYTF. In DNA form, the CDR3 reads TGTGCCAGTAGTGCCGGTATAGGGAGCTATGGCTACACCTTC.

J is TRBJ2-1 and V is TRBV6-2 or TRBV6-3, with a possible D match to TRBD2 (5 bases). From germline, CDR1 is MNHEY and CDR2 SVGEGT. The V and J ends lost 2 bases and 9 bases respectively, with 11 bases between them. The CDR3 has 13 amino acids. CDR3 DNA: TGTGCCAGCAGTTACAATCCGGGGTTTGAGCAGTTCTTC. Protein: CASSYNPGFEQFF.

The rearrangement links TRBV3-1 (or the pseudogene TRBV3-2) to TRBJ1-6; 9 nucleotides align to TRBD1. J gave up 9 bases and V 6 bases, and 9 bases lay outside the gene matches. This CDR3 comprises 15 residues. The germline gives CDR1 LGHDT, CDR2 YNNKEL (reference sequence). CDR3 sequence reads: CASRTTGTGTSPLHF. The CDR3 DNA is TGTGCCAGCAGAACGACCGGGACAGGGACTTCACCCCTCCACTTT.

The rearrangement links TRBV28 to TRBJ1-2; a weak D match, TRBD1 (5 bases). The germline V gene encodes CDR1 MDHEN and CDR2 SYDVKM. This CDR3 comprises 13 residues. Trimming stripped 2 bases from V and 4 bases from J, with 8 bases between. The CDR3 here is CASSLIGGYGYTF. In nucleotides, the CDR3 is TGTGCCAGCAGTTTAATCGGGGGCTATGGCTACACCTTC.

The chain joins TRBV18 to TRBJ1-2, with TRBD1 matching 10 bases. Germline assignment: CDR1 KGHSH and CDR2 LQKENI. The CDR3 contains 15 residues. Trimming at V came to 2 bases and at J to 7 bases, leaving 7 bases not matched to a gene. The CDR3 spells CASSPTGTGVFGYTF. The DNA for the CDR3 is TGTGCCAGCTCACCAACCGGGACAGGGGTGTTTGGCTACACCTTC.

The chain combines TRBV28 with TRBJ2-2, with 9 bases matching TRBD2. Germline CDR1 MDHEN, CDR2 SYDVKM. This CDR3 region has 18 residues. Trimming cost V 5 bases and J 6 bases; bases outside gene matches: 16. CDR3 nucleotides: TGTGCCAGCAGTGGCCCCGGGTCGTTAGCGGGAGAAGCCGGGGAGCTGTTTTTT. Its protein product is CASSGPGSLAGEAGELFF.

This clone was seen ten or more times. This rearrangement joins TRBV6-1 to TRBJ2-7, with a possible D match to TRBD2 (5 bases). This CDR3 has 16 amino acids. Germline CDR1 and CDR2: MNHNS and SASEGT. Trimming took off 2 bases at V and 0 bases at J, with 14 bases between the two ends. CDR3 in DNA: TGTGCCAGCAGTGAATCTGCGCGACTAAGCTCCTACGAGCAGTACTTC. Its protein is CASSESARLSSYEQYF.

This clone was counted a few times. The V and J genes are TRBV28 and TRBJ2-1; no clear D. CDR1 is MDHEN, CDR2 SYDVKM, per germline. Trimming took off 2 bases at V and 12 bases at J, with 14 bases between the two ends. The CDR3 runs 13 residues. The CDR3 DNA reads TGTGCCAGCAGTTTAAGACCCGCGGTTGGGCAGTTCTTC. It translates to CASSLRPAVGQFF. Together with reference TRBV28 and TRBJ2-1, the CDR3 gives the full variable domain: DVKVTQSSRYLVKRTGEKVFLECVQDMDHENMFWYRQDPGLGLRLIYFSYDVKMKEKGDIPEGYSVSREKKERFSLILESASTNQTSMYLCASSLRPAVGQFFGPGTRLTVL.

The rearrangement links TRBV11-3 to TRBJ2-7, with D possibly being TRBD1 (5 bases). With 3 bases removed from V and 3 bases from J, the gap between germline ends came to 24 bases. There are 18 residues in the CDR3. The germline CDR1 and CDR2 sequences are SGHNT and YENEEA. The CDR3 DNA is TGTGCCAGCAGCTTTTCTCCGCGCAGGGTAACTCATGACTACGAGCAGTACTTC. It is translated as CASSFSPRRVTHDYEQYF.

This sequence joins TRBV2 and TRBJ2-2; 10 bases agree with TRBD2. V was pared by 7 bases and J by 5 bases, with 7 bases of the junction left unmatched. Germline loops: CDR1 SNHLY, CDR2 FYNNEI. CDR3 size: 15 residues. The CDR3 protein is CASTTLAGGTGELFF. As DNA, the CDR3 is TGTGCCAGCACCACCTTAGCGGGGGGTACCGGGGAGCTGTTTTTT.

This clone occurred once. The rearrangement links TRBV19 to TRBJ1-4, with TRBD1 matching over 8 bases. Germline V gene sequence: CDR1 LNHDA, CDR2 SQIVND (reference sequence). The CDR3 loop spans 17 amino acids. J was trimmed by 2 bases and V by 8 bases; bases with no gene match: 13. The CDR3 DNA reads as TGTGCCAGTTACTCAGGGGGCCGGGACGGTACTAATGAAAAACTGTTTTTT. It encodes CASYSGGRDGTNEKLFF.

The gene calls are TRBV11-3 and TRBJ2-1; TRBD1 matches at 7 bases. The CDR3 is 13 amino acids. Trimming at V came to 3 bases and at J to 9 bases, leaving 5 bases not matched to a gene. Germline values: CDR1 SGHNT, CDR2 YENEEA. The CDR3 here is CASSFNRGTEQFF. CDR3 bases: TGTGCCAGCAGCTTTAACAGGGGTACTGAGCAGTTCTTC. Based on the CDR3 plus reference TRBV11-3 and TRBJ2-1, the full variable domain is EAGVVQSPRYKIIEKKQPVAFWCNPISGHNTLYWYLQNLGQGPELLIRYENEEAVDDSQLPKDRFSAERLKGVDSTLKIQPAELGDSAVYLCASSFNRGTEQFFGPGTRLTVL.

The table lists this clone with a count of one. This chain connects TRBV2 to TRBJ2-7; D remains unclear. Trimming stripped 7 bases from V and 4 bases from J, with 14 bases between. The CDR3 length is 13 residues. Germline CDR1 SNHLY, CDR2 FYNNEI. CDR3 nucleotide sequence: TGTGCCAGCACTCTAGGCGCGATATACGAGCAGTACTTC. Translation gives CASTLGAIYEQYF.

Details on this clone: Other DNA variants within this sample encode the same CDR3. This chain connects TRBV5-1 to TRBJ2-7; D may be TRBD1 (6 bases). Germline loops: CDR1 SGHRS, CDR2 YFSETQ. The CDR3 totals 12 residues. With 2 bases removed from V and 4 bases from J, the gap between germline ends came to 7 bases. CDR3 sequence reads: CASSLQGYEQYF. The CDR3 DNA reads TGCGCCAGCAGCTTACAGGGATACGAGCAGTACTTC.

This clone was recorded a few times. The V call is TRBV3-1 (or the pseudogene TRBV3-2), the J call TRBJ2-1; D possibly corresponds to TRBD2 (5 bases). Trimming pared 4 bases from V and 6 bases from J, leaving 19 bases between. Germline-derived CDR1 and CDR2 are LGHDT and YNNKEL (reference sequence). CDR3 length: 16 amino acids. The chain's CDR3 is CASSPQVKVGLNEQFF. Written as DNA, the CDR3 is TGTGCCAGCAGCCCCCAAGTCAAAGTAGGACTCAATGAGCAGTTCTTC.

The rearrangement links TRBV29-1 to TRBJ1-1, with D possibly TRBD1 on 6 matching bases. The V end lost 2 bases, the J end lost 5 bases, and 9 bases lay between the germline ends. Per the germline V gene, CDR1 is SQVTM and CDR2 is ANQGSEA. This CDR3 comprises 12 residues. In nucleotides, the CDR3 is TGCAGCGTTGAAACAGGGCAGACTGAAGCTTTCTTT. Amino acids: CSVETGQTEAFF.